Listed below are T cell receptor beta chains from one sample, sequenced in a study of blood T cell repertoires in COVID-19. The protocol was immunoSEQ multiplex PCR, while the TCRdb copy is restricted to in-frame clones and leaves out a portion. Of 200,000 to 300,000 clones in the sample, roughly 86% were seen once. Sequencing was done on a sample of PBMCs or T cells enriched from blood (not recorded which). The receptor source for this set is a woman between 18 and 29 years old who had recovered from COVID-19. Both conserved end residues are trimmed from each CDR3.

J gene: TRBJ1-1
V gene: TRBV19
CDR3 protein: ASSMRTDYTEAF

J gene: TRBJ2-1
V gene: TRBV11-2
CDR3 protein: ASSSQGLLQF

J gene: TRBJ2-7
V gene: TRBV27
CDR3 protein: ASRLAGGSYEQY

J gene: TRBJ2-1
V gene: TRBV5-5
CDR3 protein: ASSQSGRANEQF

J gene: TRBJ2-6
V gene: TRBV5-1
CDR3 protein: ASSLLSGANVLT

J gene: TRBJ2-3
V gene: TRBV3-1/TRBV3-2
CDR3 protein: ASSSGLAGVRDTQY

J gene: TRBJ2-1
V gene: TRBV11-3
CDR3 protein: ASSLAGGHYNEQF

J gene: TRBJ1-1
V gene: TRBV28
CDR3 protein: ASQTGGTEAF

J gene: TRBJ2-2
V gene: TRBV9
CDR3 protein: ASSRQGSTGELF

J gene: TRBJ1-3
V gene: TRBV4-1
CDR3 protein: ASSQESQNSGNTIY

J gene: TRBJ2-4
V gene: TRBV7-3
CDR3 protein: ASSPTGGWDIQY

J gene: TRBJ2-3
V gene: TRBV27
CDR3 protein: ASSWTSGSTDTQY

J gene: TRBJ1-4
V gene: TRBV2
CDR3 protein: ASSEQGALEKLF

J gene: TRBJ2-7
V gene: TRBV10-2
CDR3 protein: ASSESWRGHSYEQY

J gene: TRBJ1-3
V gene: TRBV5-5
CDR3 protein: ASSLSAGNTIY

J gene: TRBJ2-3
V gene: TRBV4-2
CDR3 protein: ASSQVQTDTQY

J gene: TRBJ2-1
V gene: TRBV3-1/TRBV3-2
CDR3 protein: ASSQDHGYNEQF

J gene: TRBJ1-2
V gene: TRBV7-9
CDR3 protein: ASSLGQGAYGYT

J gene: TRBJ1-2
V gene: TRBV28
CDR3 protein: ASSSPGNRAAGYT

J gene: TRBJ2-3
V gene: TRBV5-1
CDR3 protein: ASSSGTSTSTDTQY

J gene: TRBJ2-5
V gene: TRBV28
CDR3 protein: ASMTGGQETQY

J gene: TRBJ2-3
V gene: TRBV7-8
CDR3 protein: ASSLVAGGSTDTQY

J gene: TRBJ2-1
V gene: TRBV2
CDR3 protein: ASRGTGEQF

J gene: TRBJ2-7
V gene: TRBV19
CDR3 protein: ASRYRGHQTYEQY

J gene: TRBJ2-5
V gene: TRBV3-1/TRBV3-2
CDR3 protein: ASSQGKAGDMFIETQY

J gene: TRBJ1-5
V gene: TRBV7-2
CDR3 protein: ASRKDRADQPQH